Listed below are T cell receptor beta chains from one sample, sequenced in a study of blood T cell repertoires in COVID-19. The protocol was immunoSEQ multiplex PCR, while the TCRdb copy is restricted to in-frame clones and leaves out a portion. This table has a few hundred thousand clones, around 85% appearing once. What was sequenced was peripheral blood. These receptors were obtained from a human donor with COVID-19, enrolled during active disease. The donor label of this sample is uncertain. Each CDR3 is given with its conserved first and last residue. A D gene is named only where the DNA matches it firmly. Clone sizes are given selectively: once, few, many, or a class where the clone is expanded.

DNA: TGTGCCAGCAGCGACGGAGTTTCCTACGAGCAGTACTTC
CDR3: CASSDGVSYEQYF
J: TRBJ2-7
size: .
length: 13
D: .
V: TRBV2

DNA: TGTGCCAGCACCCTTCTAAGCGGGGGCACCGGGGAGCTGTTTTTT
CDR3: CASTLLSGGTGELFF
J: TRBJ2-2
size: .
length: 15
D: TRBD2
V: TRBV7-9

DNA: TGTGCCAGCAGCCTCGGGAACCTCAATGAAAAACTGTTTTTT
CDR3: CASSLGNLNEKLFF
J: TRBJ1-4
size: once
length: 14
D: .
V: TRBV7-9

DNA: TGTGCCAGTAGGCCCGGGGTAGCGAGAAAGACCCAGTACTTC
CDR3: CASRPGVARKTQYF
J: TRBJ2-5
size: .
length: 14
D: .
V: TRBV19

DNA: TGTGCCAGCCGCCGCGGAAACTCTGGAAACACCATATATTTT
CDR3: CASRRGNSGNTIYF
J: TRBJ1-3
size: .
length: 14
D: .
V: TRBV28

DNA: TGTGCCAGCTCACCACGCCGGAGGGGTTGGGACGAGCAGTACTTC
CDR3: CASSPRRRGWDEQYF
J: TRBJ2-7
size: few
length: 15
D: .
V: TRBV18

DNA: TGTGCCAGCAGCTTTACAGGGAATCGGGAACAGCCCCAGCATTTT
CDR3: CASSFTGNREQPQHF
J: TRBJ1-5
size: .
length: 15
D: .
V: TRBV5-6

DNA: TGCGCCAGCAGCTTGGAAGTAGCTTCGAACACCGGGGAGCTGTTTTTT
CDR3: CASSLEVASNTGELFF
J: TRBJ2-2
size: once
length: 16
D: .
V: TRBV5-1

DNA: TGTGCCAGCAGCCCGAGACAGGGTGGGAACGGCGGGGAGCTGTTTTTT
CDR3: CASSPRQGGNGGELFF
J: TRBJ2-2
size: .
length: 16
D: TRBD1
V: TRBV9

DNA: TGTGCCAGCAGCGTAGTTCCAGGGGCCTACGAGCAGTACTTC
CDR3: CASSVVPGAYEQYF
J: TRBJ2-7
size: .
length: 14
D: .
V: TRBV9

DNA: TGCAGCGCCCCCCCGGGCGGGGTGTACACAGATACGCAGTATTTT
CDR3: CSAPPGGVYTDTQYF
J: TRBJ2-3
size: .
length: 15
D: .
V: TRBV29-1

DNA: TGTGCCAGCACCCTCCAACAGGGGACCCAGCCCCAGCATTTT
CDR3: CASTLQQGTQPQHF
J: TRBJ1-5
size: .
length: 14
D: TRBD1
V: TRBV28

DNA: TGTGCCTGGAGTGTAAAGAGACTAGCGGGAGGGAGGGGAGAGACCCAGTACTTC
CDR3: CAWSVKRLAGGRGETQYF
J: TRBJ2-5
size: .
length: 18
D: TRBD2
V: TRBV30

DNA: TGTGCCAGCAGACAACTAGCGGGTGATGAGCAGTTCTTC
CDR3: CASRQLAGDEQFF
J: TRBJ2-1
size: .
length: 13
D: TRBD2
V: TRBV6-5

DNA: TGTGCCATCGGAAACGGGGGTCTCGAGAACACCATATATTTT
CDR3: CAIGNGGLENTIYF
J: TRBJ1-3
size: .
length: 14
D: .
V: TRBV7-9

DNA: TGTGCCAGCAGCCAAACCGGGACAGGGCTATACCGCTATGGCTACACCTTC
CDR3: CASSQTGTGLYRYGYTF
J: TRBJ1-2
size: .
length: 17
D: TRBD1
V: TRBV16

DNA: TGTGCCAGCAGCCTACCGAGGACAGGCCAAGAGACCCAGTACTTC
CDR3: CASSLPRTGQETQYF
J: TRBJ2-5
size: .
length: 15
D: TRBD1
V: TRBV9

DNA: TGTGCCAGCAGCCCAGCTGGGCTAGCGGGAGGAGAGACCCAGTACTTC
CDR3: CASSPAGLAGGETQYF
J: TRBJ2-5
size: .
length: 16
D: TRBD2
V: TRBV9

DNA: TGTGCCAGCAGCCGAGTCGGGGGATCAGGTGGCTACACCTTC
CDR3: CASSRVGGSGGYTF
J: TRBJ1-2
size: .
length: 14
D: .
V: TRBV7-8

DNA: TGTGCCAGCAGCCCCCGGGGAGGGCTTAGCAATCAGCCCCAGCATTTT
CDR3: CASSPRGGLSNQPQHF
J: TRBJ1-5
size: .
length: 16
D: .
V: TRBV7-2

DNA: TGTGCCAGCAGTTTACAGACAGGGGCACACACCATATATTTT
CDR3: CASSLQTGAHTIYF
J: TRBJ1-3
size: once
length: 14
D: TRBD1
V: TRBV28

DNA: TGCGCCAGCAGCCAAGATTCCCCGTCCAGGGCAGATACGCAGTATTTT
CDR3: CASSQDSPSRADTQYF
J: TRBJ2-3
size: .
length: 16
D: .
V: TRBV4-1

DNA: TGTGCCAGCAGCTTGAATCGACAAGGCCCCGACTCTGGAAACACCATATATTTT
CDR3: CASSLNRQGPDSGNTIYF
J: TRBJ1-3
size: .
length: 18
D: .
V: TRBV5-4

DNA: TGTGCCAGCAGCGTAGGGCCCGGAGTGAGGGCCTACGCAGATACGCAGTATTTT
CDR3: CASSVGPGVRAYADTQYF
J: TRBJ2-3
size: .
length: 18
D: .
V: TRBV9